This TCR beta chain was profiled in a study of early T cells in non-severe SARS-CoV-2 infection. Study overall: Alpha and beta chains were unpaired, from unsorted whole-blood bulk RNA. Study-level results: The VDJdb matching leaned toward anti-spike CD8 responses and overlooked private and CD4 specificities.

Unique molecular identifiers tagged individual cDNA molecules. TCRdb re-called the 5' RACE reads with MiXCR, one entry per CDR3 protein. The sample gives 21,000 or so distinct CDR3 sequences, around 5.2% of which show up once; roughly 10% is in the top ten. This clonotype was seen more than once but under ten times. Antigen unknown. Germline V CDR1 and CDR2: MNHNY, SVGAGI (reference sequence). V lost 5 bases, J lost 8 bases, and 4 bases stayed unmatched. The CDR3 loop spans 14 amino acids. The specimen sequenced was whole blood. This chain links TRBV6-6 with TRBJ1-6; the match to TRBD1 covers 9 bases. This TCR came from an adult who was a healthcare worker with PCR-confirmed SARS-CoV-2 infection or an uninfected control (not recorded which). The CDR3 is CASSGQGRYSPLHF. In DNA, the CDR3 is TGTGCCAGCAGTGGACAGGGGCGGTATTCACCCCTCCACTTT.